The rows below give T cell receptor beta chains drawn from one sample of a study of blood T cell repertoires in COVID-19. Using immunoSEQ multiplex PCR, the repertoire was profiled, and TCRdb retains in-frame clones only, with some absent. The sample holds around 150,000 clones; around 89% are singletons and the top ten take 2.5% to 3%. The material sequenced was peripheral blood. These receptors all come from a human donor with COVID-19, enrolled during active disease. The donor label of this sample is uncertain. Each CDR3 is given with its conserved first and last residue. The D gene is left open where the match is weak. Size tells how often a clone was seen (once, few, many) or the class of an expanded clone, and some rows leave it out.

>-|15|TRBJ2-3|-|TRBV4-2
CASSQGRGAVDTQYF
TGTGCCAGCAGCCAAGGCCGGGGGGCGGTAGATACGCAGTATTTT
>-|13|TRBJ2-2|-|TRBV18
CASSGGDTGELFF
TGTGCCAGCTCAGGAGGAGACACCGGGGAGCTGTTTTTT
>-|12|TRBJ2-3|-|TRBV29-1
CSVRIDVNTQYF
TGCAGCGTGCGGATTGACGTGAATACGCAGTATTTT
>-|16|TRBJ1-1|-|TRBV5-1
CASSGQGSFMNTEAFF
TGCGCCAGCAGCGGGCAGGGGTCATTCATGAACACTGAAGCTTTCTTT
>-|11|TRBJ2-7|-|TRBV9
CASSLSYEQYF
TGTGCCAGCAGCCTATCCTACGAGCAGTACTTC
>-|16|TRBJ2-1|-|TRBV18
CASSPGVGGSYNEQFF
TGTGCCAGCTCACCGGGGGTAGGGGGCTCCTACAATGAGCAGTTCTTC
>TRBD2|16|TRBJ2-7|-|TRBV19
CASSIGGGGTTYEQYF
TGTGCCAGTAGTATCGGCGGCGGGGGGACCACCTACGAGCAGTACTTC
>TRBD1|14|TRBJ2-7|-|TRBV29-1
CSVKTGQGVYEQYF
TGCAGCGTGAAGACCGGACAGGGGGTCTACGAGCAGTACTTC
>-|15|TRBJ2-1|-|TRBV2
CASREWLGVGAEQFF
TGTGCCAGCAGAGAATGGCTTGGAGTTGGGGCTGAGCAGTTCTTC
>TRBD2|15|TRBJ2-5|-|TRBV6-5
CASTPVLAGEETQYF
TGTGCCAGCACCCCCGTCCTAGCGGGAGAAGAGACCCAGTACTTC
>TRBD1|14|TRBJ2-3|-|TRBV30
CAWSRGQGEGTQYF
TGTGCCTGGAGTCGGGGACAGGGGGAGGGTACGCAGTATTTT
>TRBD1|18|TRBJ2-5|-|TRBV7-9
CASSQRGQGAAGGETQYF
TGTGCCAGCAGCCAGCGGGGACAGGGGGCTGCTGGCGGAGAGACCCAGTACTTC
>-|14|TRBJ1-1|-|TRBV5-6
CASSLVQGLTEAFF
TGTGCCAGCAGCTTGGTGCAGGGGCTCACTGAAGCTTTCTTT
>-|13|TRBJ1-4|-|TRBV27
CASKRTRDEKLFF
TGTGCCAGCAAGAGGACAAGAGATGAAAAACTGTTTTTT
>TRBD1|15|TRBJ2-1|-|TRBV11-3
CASSSGGTGSNEQFF
TGTGCCAGCAGCTCCGGGGGGACAGGGTCAAATGAGCAGTTCTTC
>TRBD1|15|TRBJ2-7|once|TRBV7-9
CASSLAQGTAYEQYF
TGTGCCAGCAGCTTAGCTCAGGGGACAGCCTACGAGCAGTACTTC
>-|13|TRBJ1-2|few|TRBV27
CASSPGTPYGYTF
TGTGCCAGCAGCCCCGGGACTCCCTATGGCTACACCTTC
>-|14|TRBJ1-1|-|TRBV6-5
CASSYSTVNTEAFF
TGTGCCAGCAGTTACTCGACTGTGAACACTGAAGCTTTCTTT
>TRBD2|19|TRBJ2-2|-|TRBV7-8
CASSLQLPTGTSGAGELFF
TGTGCCAGCAGCTTACAGTTACCCACCGGGACTAGCGGAGCCGGGGAGCTGTTTTTT
>-|13|TRBJ2-7|-|TRBV5-1
CASSLEHGGEQYF
TGCGCCAGCAGCTTGGAGCACGGGGGTGAGCAGTACTTC
>TRBD1|14|TRBJ2-4|-|TRBV15
CATSTGGDLDIQYF
TGTGCCACCAGCACAGGGGGCGATTTGGACATTCAGTACTTC
>TRBD1|13|TRBJ2-7|-|TRBV7-2
CASSLGTGYEQYF
TGTGCCAGCAGCTTGGGGACAGGGTACGAGCAGTACTTC
>TRBD1|14|TRBJ1-2|-|TRBV10-3
CAISEQGVSRGYTF
TGTGCCATCAGTGAACAGGGGGTCTCTCGGGGCTACACCTTC
>TRBD1|13|TRBJ2-7|-|TRBV24-1
CATSEGDRDEQYF
TGTGCCACCAGTGAGGGGGACAGGGACGAGCAGTACTTC
>-|16|TRBJ2-7|-|TRBV6-5
CASSYYRTEKTYEQYF
TGTGCCAGCAGTTACTACCGGACAGAGAAGACCTACGAGCAGTACTTC
>TRBD1|16|TRBJ1-6|-|TRBV6-5
CASSSGTGGGNSPLHF
TGTGCCAGCAGTTCTGGGACAGGAGGAGGGAATTCACCCCTCCACTTT
>-|13|TRBJ1-6|-|TRBV20-1
CSASGPVNSPLHF
TGCAGTGCTAGTGGTCCGGTTAATTCACCCCTCCACTTT
>TRBD1|13|TRBJ2-3|-|TRBV24-1
CATGRGQGDTQYF
TGTGCCACCGGAAGGGGGCAAGGAGATACGCAGTATTTT
>TRBD2|16|TRBJ2-5|-|TRBV14
CASSASGGAVGETQYF
TGTGCCAGCAGTGCAAGCGGGGGGGCGGTTGGAGAGACCCAGTACTTC
>TRBD1|16|TRBJ2-4|-|TRBV15
CATGPPRGQGKNIQYF
TGTGCCACCGGCCCCCCCCGGGGACAGGGGAAAAACATTCAGTACTTC
>-|13|TRBJ1-1|-|TRBV19
CASSIDQATEAFF
TGTGCCAGTAGTATAGATCAGGCCACTGAAGCTTTCTTT
>-|13|TRBJ1-1|-|TRBV9
CASSGGFATEAFF
TGTGCCAGCAGCGGCGGATTCGCCACTGAAGCTTTCTTT
>TRBD2|17|TRBJ2-7|-|TRBV4-2
CASSQDKRGGLYYEQYF
TGTGCCAGCAGCCAAGATAAGCGCGGGGGGCTGTACTACGAGCAGTACTTC
>-|12|TRBJ1-4|-|TRBV6-5
CVVGQLNEKLFF
TGTGTCGTGGGCCAGTTAAATGAAAAACTGTTTTTT
>TRBD1|15|TRBJ1-2|-|TRBV7-9
CASSLEGQADYGYTF
TGTGCCAGCAGCTTAGAGGGACAGGCGGACTATGGCTACACCTTC
>-|11|TRBJ1-2|-|TRBV20-1
CSAASRGGYTF
TGCAGTGCCGCGAGCCGGGGGGGCTACACCTTC
>-|14|TRBJ1-1|-|TRBV18
CASSPTGRDTEAFF
TGTGCCAGCTCACCCACGGGAAGAGACACTGAAGCTTTCTTT
>-|17|TRBJ2-7|-|TRBV11-2
CASSLGREDPPDYEQYF
TGTGCCAGCAGCTTAGGCAGAGAGGATCCGCCTGATTACGAGCAGTACTTC
>-|15|TRBJ2-5|-|TRBV5-1
CASSPNVGSEETQYF
TGCGCCAGCAGCCCGAATGTCGGGTCGGAAGAGACCCAGTACTTC
>-|16|TRBJ1-1|-|TRBV3-1/TRBV3-2
CASSPLVDWVNTEAFF
TGTGCCAGCAGCCCACTAGTTGACTGGGTGAACACTGAAGCTTTCTTT
>-|14|TRBJ1-1|-|TRBV10-3
CAISESTGSTEAFF
TGTGCCATCAGTGAATCGACAGGCAGCACTGAAGCTTTCTTT
>TRBD2|15|TRBJ2-7|-|TRBV19
CASSINAGGPDEQYF
TGTGCCAGTAGTATTAACGCGGGAGGGCCGGACGAGCAGTACTTC
>TRBD2|16|TRBJ2-7|-|TRBV5-1
CASSEQTSGSVNEQYF
TGCGCCAGCAGCGAACAGACTAGCGGGAGCGTCAACGAGCAGTACTTC
>-|14|TRBJ1-5|-|TRBV6-5
CAIAREGSNQPQHF
TGTGCCATCGCGCGGGAGGGAAGCAATCAGCCCCAGCATTTT
>-|15|TRBJ1-1|-|TRBV2
CASSQKVGQRTEAFF
TGTGCCAGCAGCCAAAAGGTGGGACAACGGACTGAAGCTTTCTTT
>-|13|TRBJ2-3|-|TRBV9
CASSSGGTDTQYF
TGTGCCAGCAGCTCCGGAGGAACAGATACGCAGTATTTT
>-|14|TRBJ1-2|once|TRBV19
CASSIDWQGVGYTF
TGTGCCAGTAGTATTGATTGGCAGGGCGTGGGCTACACCTTC
>-|15|TRBJ2-7|-|TRBV6-5
CASRRIQDNSYEQYF
TGTGCCAGCAGGAGAATACAGGACAACTCCTACGAGCAGTACTTC
>TRBD1|18|TRBJ2-1|-|TRBV7-7
CASSLIGTGTGKDNEQFF
TGTGCTAGCAGCTTAATTGGAACCGGGACAGGGAAAGACAATGAGCAGTTCTTC
>-|13|TRBJ1-5|-|TRBV12-3/TRBV12-4
CASSSGGRQPQHF
TGTGCCAGCAGTTCGGGGGGGCGGCAGCCCCAGCATTTT
>TRBD1|15|TRBJ1-1|-|TRBV2
CASSYRGFQSTEAFF
TGTGCCAGCAGTTACAGGGGTTTTCAGTCGACTGAAGCTTTCTTT
>TRBD2|15|TRBJ2-1|few|TRBV19
CASSIAGGTYNEQFF
TGTGCCAGTAGTATTGCGGGGGGAACCTACAATGAGCAGTTCTTC
>TRBD1|17|TRBJ1-4|-|TRBV5-1
CASSGGRGPATNEKLFF
TGCGCCAGCAGTGGCGGCAGGGGGCCTGCAACTAATGAAAAACTGTTTTTT
>TRBD2|13|TRBJ2-5|-|TRBV6-5
CAARLAGEETQYF
TGTGCCGCACGACTAGCGGGAGAAGAGACCCAGTACTTC